The present entry profiles one TCR beta chain with its context. This entry belongs to a study of shared clonotypes between healthy human individuals. Sorted subsets were amplified in replicate PCRs using 200 to 250 ng DNA, around 30,000 T cell genomes. Measured with immunoSEQ multiplex PCR; TCRdb has only the in-frame clones, and not every one. The sample has around 750,000 clones; around 72% are singletons. This TCR was recovered from a woman aged 30 to 39 in good health. Source material: memory CD4+ T cells sorted from blood. Subset of the sample: CD45RA-negative fraction.

CDR3 amino acids: CASSGSRVEGIYGYTF. In nucleotides, the CDR3 is TGTGCCAGCAGCGGCAGCCGCGTGGAAGGCATATATGGCTACACCTTC. The chain uses TRBV9 and TRBJ1-2, with unresolved D. V was cut by 3 bases and J by 5 bases, with 20 bases left in between. Germline V gives CDR1 SGDLS, CDR2 YYNGEE. CDR3 length: 16 residues.